This T cell receptor (beta chain) was sequenced for a study of T cells in Graves' hyperthyroidism and ophthalmopathy. In this sample, this clonotype turned up a few times. Its antigen is as yet unknown. Uncontrolled infections, other autoimmune diseases, pregnancy or lactation led to exclusion of patients. General study points: Most thyroid clonotypes with frequency above 0.001 were detected in blood. Progression to ophthalmopathy was predicted a median of 6.5 months early.

Germline loops: CDR1 MNHEY, CDR2 SMNVEV (reference sequence). V trimming: 5 bases; J trimming: 1 base; junction bases outside the gene matches: 10. The CDR3 spans 16 residues. It was RNA transcripts that yielded the amplified TCR beta CDR3 regions. The HTBI primer set was used in a first-round RT-PCR of the TCR CDR3. A single record per CDR3 protein comes from TCRdb applying MiXCR to the multiplex PCR reads. Of 250,000 to 300,000 distinct CDR3 sequences listed, 15% to 20% are singletons. Sample: blood. This TCR was sampled from a man aged 50 or older with Graves' ophthalmopathy. The chain employs TRBV27 and TRBJ1-1; 7 bases align to TRBD1. The CDR3 region is CASSLWTGPKNTEAFF. CDR3 DNA: TGTGCCAGCAGTCTATGGACAGGCCCTAAGAACACTGAAGCTTTCTTT.